The entry below gives a single TCR beta chain sequence along with its context. Profiling relied on immunoSEQ multiplex PCR, and the TCRdb table lists in-frame clones only, not all of them. The sample has 190,000 or so clones; about 80% are singletons. Germline CDR1 LNHNV, CDR2 YYDKDF (reference sequence). The CDR3 extends over 22 amino acids. V was trimmed by 1 base and J by 0 bases, leaving 30 bases between them. The sample originates from a study of blood T cell repertoires in COVID-19. The wider study: The United States, Italy and Spain were the sources of the acute and convalescent COVID-19 samples. PBMCs, B-cell-depleted T cells, or T cells were the source of the cDNA or gDNA that made up the material.

Participant-given clinical history determined each cohort assignment. Two negative PCRs, clearance, or symptom resolution characterized the recovered Cohort 3 donors. The V and J genes are TRBV15 and TRBJ1-2; D unresolved. The sample taken for sequencing was PBMCs or T cells enriched from blood (not recorded which). The receptor comes from a man in his forties who had recovered from COVID-19. Here the CDR3 DNA reads TGTGCCACCAGCAGAGCGGGCAGAGCTCTTTCTCCACGGACTCCCTCTAACTATGGCTACACCTTC. Amino acids: CATSRAGRALSPRTPSNYGYTF.